Below are 26 T cell receptor beta chains sequenced from a single sample in a study of Ad26.COV2.S vaccination and SARS-CoV-2 variants. Data came from immunoSEQ multiplex PCR; TCRdb stores just in-frame clones and leaves some out. The table records around 350,000 clones, approximately 84% of them present only once. This sample's treatment: approximately 18 received Ad26.COV2.S at low or high dose, single or two shots; about 5 received placebo; per-sample allocation not given. Specimens were obtained on day 63 following the first vaccine or placebo injection. This specimen was peripheral blood, taken in a trial of Ad26.COV2.S vaccine versus placebo. The receptor source for this set is a person between 18 and 65 years old who received the Ad26.COV2.S COVID-19 vaccine or a placebo.

As DNA, the CDR3 is TGTGCCTTCCGGCGGGGGGAGAACAATGAGCAGTTCTTC. Encoded protein: CAFRRGENNEQFF. J is TRBJ2-1 and V is TRBV5-4, with TRBD2 identical over 8 bases. V gave up 10 bases and J gave up 5 bases; unmatched junction bases: 8. The CDR3 is 13 residues long. The germline gives CDR1 SGHNT, CDR2 YYREEE (reference sequence).

The chain is built from TRBV7-2 and TRBJ1-1; D unresolved. V gave up 1 base and J gave up 1 base, with 7 bases separating them. This CDR3 is 14 amino acids long. From germline, CDR1 is SGHTA and CDR2 FQGNSA. CDR3 in amino acids: CASSLVSSNTEAFF. CDR3 coding DNA: TGTGCCAGCAGCTTAGTTAGTTCGAACACTGAAGCTTTCTTT.

The chain uses TRBV7-8 and TRBJ2-5; no definite D call. The germline gives CDR1 SGHVS, CDR2 FQNEAQ. Trimming took 1 base from V and 8 from J, leaving 14 bases between them. This CDR3 is built from 14 residues. CDR3 in DNA: TGTGCCAGCAGCTTAGAACTACAGAGTTCTACCCAGTACTTC. It is translated as CASSLELQSSTQYF.

The CDR3 sequence is CASSHPLDRKETQYF. CDR3 in DNA: TGTGCCAGCAGCCATCCATTGGACAGAAAAGAGACCCAGTACTTC. V is TRBV5-4 and J is TRBJ2-5; D is possibly TRBD1 (6 bases). The V gene's germline CDR1 is SGHNT and CDR2 YYREEE (reference sequence). V lost 4 bases, J lost 3 bases, and 16 bases lay in between. The CDR3 is made up of 15 amino acids.

This chain joins TRBV11-3 and TRBJ1-1; D uncertain. This CDR3 is built from 12 residues. Trimming pared 1 base from V and 5 bases from J, leaving 5 bases between. The germline V gene has CDR1 SGHNT and CDR2 YENEEA. The chain's CDR3 is CASSLGETEAFF. CDR3 sequence (DNA): TGTGCCAGCAGCTTAGGGGAAACTGAAGCTTTCTTT.

This clone was counted once. CDR3 nucleotide sequence: TGTGCCTGGGGCCTGACTCCAGGGGAGGAGACCCAGTACTTC. As protein: CAWGLTPGEETQYF. V usage is TRBV30 and J usage is TRBJ2-5, with D possibly matching TRBD1 (6 bases). The V and J ends lost 5 bases and 5 bases respectively, with 18 bases between them. CDR3 length equals 14 residues. Germline V gene data show CDR1 as GTSNPN and CDR2 as SVGIG (reference sequence).

This clone has more than one count but fewer than ten. V and J are TRBV7-9 and TRBJ1-1, with D perhaps matching TRBD1 (6 bases). With 0 bases removed from V and 4 bases from J, the gap between germline ends came to 9 bases. Germline V gene data show CDR1 as SEHNR and CDR2 as FQNEAQ (reference sequence). The CDR3 contains 14 residues. The CDR3: CASSLARGSTEAFF. The CDR3, as DNA: TGTGCCAGCAGCTTAGCCAGGGGATCCACTGAAGCTTTCTTT.

This clone was recorded only once. This chain uses TRBV7-2 with TRBJ2-3; D uncertain. V was trimmed by 5 bases and J by 5 bases, leaving 11 bases between them. CDR3 length equals 13 residues. Germline loops: CDR1 SGHTA, CDR2 FQGNSA. The CDR3 DNA reads TGTGCCAGCAGCCTACTGTCTCGAGATACGCAGTATTTT. Translating it yields CASSLLSRDTQYF.

This clone has a handful of counts. The chain carries TRBV7-9 and TRBJ2-7; D possibly corresponds to TRBD2 (6 bases). Per germline, CDR1 SEHNR and CDR2 FQNEAQ (reference sequence). V was clipped by 5 bases and J by 1 base, with 15 bases between them. The CDR3 covers 15 residues. The CDR3 nucleotides are TGTGCCAGCAGCCCGGCGGGGTGGACATCCTACGAGCAGTACTTC. This encodes CASSPAGWTSYEQYF.

The genes are TRBV5-6 and TRBJ2-5, with D possibly TRBD2 on 7 matching bases. Germline V CDR1 and CDR2: SGHDT, YYEEEE. V was clipped by 1 base and J by 4 bases, with 23 bases between them. The CDR3 contains 18 residues. The DNA of the CDR3 is TGTGCCAGCAGCTTGTACGTCGGTCTAGCGGAGGGGGGAGAGACCCAGTACTTC. Protein: CASSLYVGLAEGGETQYF.

This sequence joins TRBV27 and TRBJ1-5; tentatively, D is TRBD1 (5 bases). Trimming removed 7 bases from V and 7 bases from J, with 14 bases in between. From germline, CDR1 is MNHEY and CDR2 SMNVEV (reference sequence). The CDR3 consists of 13 residues. The DNA for the CDR3 is TGTGCCAGCACTCAAGAGAGGGGCCAGCCCCAGCATTTT. Its protein product is CASTQERGQPQHF.

The V call is TRBV5-4, the J call TRBJ2-3, with a weak D call TRBD1 (5 bases). The CDR3 is 13 amino acids. The V and J ends lost 4 bases and 6 bases respectively, with 12 bases between them. Germline CDR1 SGHNT, CDR2 YYREEE (reference sequence). CDR3 in DNA: TGTGCCAGCAGCAATAGGGGTGGGGATACGCAGTATTTT. Translated: CASSNRGGDTQYF.

This rearrangement joins TRBV25-1 to TRBJ2-1; tentatively, D is TRBD1 (6 bases). The CDR3 spans 15 residues. Per the germline V gene, CDR1 is MGHDK and CDR2 is SYGVNS. V shed 7 bases and J shed 3 bases, with 16 bases lying between them. The CDR3: CASTDNRAHYNEQFF. The CDR3 nucleotides are TGTGCCAGCACAGATAACAGGGCCCACTACAATGAGCAGTTCTTC.

As to this clone: Mismatch with germline at one junction end may stem from a read error. The rearrangement joins TRBV27 to TRBJ2-7; 8 bases map to TRBD1. CDR1 and CDR2 (germline): MNHEY, SMNVEV (reference sequence). This CDR3 comprises 15 residues. The CDR3 spells CASSPEAGGSDEQYF. CDR3 nucleotides: TGTGCCAGCAGCCCTGAGGCAGGGGGCTCCGACGAGCAGTACTTC.

This sequence joins TRBV5-6 and TRBJ1-2, with TRBD1 identical over 10 bases. This CDR3 region has 14 residues. Germline values: CDR1 SGHDT, CDR2 YYEEEE. Trimming at V came to 4 bases and at J to 8 bases, leaving 8 bases not matched to a gene. The CDR3 DNA is TGTGCCAGCAGCCAACCGGACAGGGGGGACGGCTACACCTTC. This sequence encodes CASSQPDRGDGYTF.

This chain uses TRBV6-4 with TRBJ2-1; 9 bases are a match to TRBD1. This CDR3 contains 12 residues. Germline lookup yields CDR1 MRHNA and CDR2 SNTAGT. With 2 bases clipped from V and 12 bases from J, the junction kept 2 bases outside the gene matches. This CDR3 is CASSDQTGGQFF. The DNA of the CDR3 is TGTGCCAGCAGTGACCAGACAGGGGGGCAGTTCTTC.

The chain employs TRBV2 and TRBJ2-1; TRBD1 might be the D (6 bases). With 7 bases removed from V and 12 bases from J, the gap between germline ends came to 19 bases. Germline V lookup: CDR1 SNHLY, CDR2 FYNNEI. This CDR3 region has 13 residues. The CDR3 is CASTDSLSLGQFF. Written as DNA, the CDR3 is TGTGCCAGCACGGACAGTCTCTCCTTGGGGCAGTTCTTC.

V and J are TRBV7-9 and TRBJ1-2, with TRBD1 matching over 7 bases. Unmatched junction bases numbered 11, after V lost 4 bases and J lost 3 bases. This CDR3 spans 16 amino acids. Germline V gene sequence: CDR1 SEHNR, CDR2 FQNEAQ (reference sequence). The DNA for the CDR3 is TGTGCCAGCAGCTCCGGGACAGTCCCTTTGGACTATGGCTACACCTTC. Translating it yields CASSSGTVPLDYGYTF.

The chain combines TRBV6-5 with TRBJ1-1, with 7 bases matching TRBD1. CDR1 and CDR2 (germline): MNHEY, SVGAGI. V shed 5 bases and J 7 bases; nucleotides not matched to a gene: 10. The CDR3 runs 14 residues. The chain's CDR3 is CASSTGQRPGEAFF. The CDR3 nucleotides are TGTGCCAGCAGTACGGGACAGCGTCCCGGTGAAGCTTTCTTT.

The V gene is TRBV7-2, the J gene TRBJ2-3; D perhaps matches TRBD2 (8 bases). Germline V gene lookup returns CDR1 SGHTA and CDR2 FQGNSA. The V end was cut by 5 bases, the J end by 5 bases, with 23 bases between. The CDR3 is 17 amino acids. CDR3 protein: CASSRRGRGAEEDTQYF. CDR3 bases: TGTGCCAGCAGCCGGAGGGGGCGGGGGGCCGAGGAAGATACGCAGTATTTT. The whole variable domain, filled in from reference TRBV7-2 and TRBJ2-3, reads GAGVSQSPSNKVTEKGKDVELRCDPISGHTALYWYRQSLGQGLEFLIYFQGNSAPDKSGLPSDRFSAERTGGSVSTLTIQRTQQEDSAVYLCASSRRGRGAEEDTQYFGPGTRLTVL.

Notes on this clone: This sample also contains other DNA sequences that code for the same CDR3. The chain couples TRBV9 to TRBJ1-1; the D gene is possibly TRBD1 (5 bases). The CDR3 loop spans 13 amino acids. Germline CDR1 reads SGDLS; CDR2 reads YYNGEE. V lost 0 bases, J lost 4 bases, and 7 bases lay in between. CDR3 sequence reads: CASSVVQGTEAFF. DNA of the CDR3: TGTGCCAGCAGCGTAGTCCAGGGCACTGAAGCTTTCTTT.

V is TRBV27 and J is TRBJ2-7; the match to TRBD2 covers 8 bases. CDR3 size: 14 residues. Germline CDR1 MNHEY, CDR2 SMNVEV (reference sequence). With 5 bases clipped from V and 2 bases from J, the junction kept 5 bases outside the gene matches. In nucleotides, the CDR3 is TGTGCCAGCAGTGTTGCTAGCGGGCCCTACGAGCAGTACTTC. This codes for CASSVASGPYEQYF.

V usage is TRBV12-3 or TRBV12-4 and J usage is TRBJ2-7, with D maybe TRBD2 (7 bases). The CDR3 runs 13 residues. V was clipped by 7 bases and J by 7 bases, with 17 bases between them. The CDR3 region is CASTGAGVGEQYF. The CDR3 bases are TGTGCCAGCACGGGGGCGGGAGTGGGGGAGCAGTACTTC.

The rearrangement joins TRBV10-2 to TRBJ1-2; possible D gene TRBD1, 5 bases. Trimming took off 3 bases at V and 2 bases at J, with 16 bases between the two ends. Germline V gene data show CDR1 as WSHSY and CDR2 as SAAADI. CDR3 length: 16 amino acids. The CDR3 is CASSDLGLGDNYGYTF. Here the CDR3 DNA reads TGCGCCAGCAGTGATCTGGGCCTCGGGGACAACTATGGCTACACCTTC.

CDR3 amino acids: CASSLTRFFLVRTTYNEQFF. CDR3 DNA sequence: TGTGCCAGCAGCTTAACCCGCTTTTTTCTTGTCAGGACAACCTACAATGAGCAGTTCTTC. J is TRBJ2-1 and V is TRBV7-8, with TRBD1 as a possible D gene (5 bases). The CDR3 totals 20 residues. V was cut by 2 bases and J by 2 bases, with 25 bases left in between. CDR1 and CDR2 from the germline V gene are SGHVS and FQNEAQ.

The chain recombines TRBV7-8 with TRBJ1-5; no firm D call. Trimming took off 2 bases at V and 0 bases at J, with 8 bases between the two ends. The CDR3 has 15 residues. CDR1 is SGHVS and CDR2 is FQNEAQ in the germline V gene. The CDR3 DNA is TGTGCCAGCAGCTTAAACGTGGGTAGCAATCAGCCCCAGCATTTT. Amino acids: CASSLNVGSNQPQHF.